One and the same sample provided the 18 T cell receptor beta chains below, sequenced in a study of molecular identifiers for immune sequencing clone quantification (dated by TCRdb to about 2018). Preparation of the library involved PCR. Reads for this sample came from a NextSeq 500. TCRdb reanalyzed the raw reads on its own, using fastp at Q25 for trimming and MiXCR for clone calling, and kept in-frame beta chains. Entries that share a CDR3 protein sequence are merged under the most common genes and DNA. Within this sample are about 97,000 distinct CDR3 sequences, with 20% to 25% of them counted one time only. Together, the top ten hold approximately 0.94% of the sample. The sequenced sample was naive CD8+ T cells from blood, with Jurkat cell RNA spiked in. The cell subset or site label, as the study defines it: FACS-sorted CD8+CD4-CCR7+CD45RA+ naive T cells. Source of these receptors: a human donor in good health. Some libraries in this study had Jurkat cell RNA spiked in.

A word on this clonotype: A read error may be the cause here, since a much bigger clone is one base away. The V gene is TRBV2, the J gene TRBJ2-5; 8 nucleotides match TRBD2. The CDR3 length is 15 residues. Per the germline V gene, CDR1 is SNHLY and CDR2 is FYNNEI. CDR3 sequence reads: CASTWSGGPQEAQYF. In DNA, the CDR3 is TGTGCCAGCACTTGGAGCGGGGGCCCCCAAGAGGCCCAGTACTTC.

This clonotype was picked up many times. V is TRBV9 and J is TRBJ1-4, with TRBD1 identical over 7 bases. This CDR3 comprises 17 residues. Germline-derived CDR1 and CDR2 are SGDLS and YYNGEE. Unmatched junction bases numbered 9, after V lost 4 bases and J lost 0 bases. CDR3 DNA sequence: TGTGCCAGCAGCCCCACAGGGGTGGACGCAACTAATGAAAAACTGTTTTTT. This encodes CASSPTGVDATNEKLFF.

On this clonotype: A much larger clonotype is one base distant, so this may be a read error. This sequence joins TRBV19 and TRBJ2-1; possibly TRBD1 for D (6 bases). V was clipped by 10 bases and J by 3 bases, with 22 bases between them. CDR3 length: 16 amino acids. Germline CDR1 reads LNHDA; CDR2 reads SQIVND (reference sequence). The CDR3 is CATDPRGRQDYNEQFF. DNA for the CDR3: TGTGCCACCGACCCCCGTGGGAGACAGGACTACAATGAGCAGTTCTTC. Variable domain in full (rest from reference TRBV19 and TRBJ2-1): DGGITQSPKYLFRKEGQNVTLSCEQNLNHDAMYWYRQDPGQGLRLIYYSQIVNDFQKGDIAEGYSVSREKKESFPLTVTSAQKNPTAFYLCATDPRGRQDYNEQFFGPGTRLTVL.

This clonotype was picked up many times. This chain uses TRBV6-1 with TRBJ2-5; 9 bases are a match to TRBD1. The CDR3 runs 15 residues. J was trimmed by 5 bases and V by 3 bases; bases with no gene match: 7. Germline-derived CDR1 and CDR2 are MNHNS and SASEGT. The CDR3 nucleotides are TGTGCCAGCAGTGATCCGAGGACAGGGGTCGAGACCCAGTACTTC. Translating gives CASSDPRTGVETQYF.

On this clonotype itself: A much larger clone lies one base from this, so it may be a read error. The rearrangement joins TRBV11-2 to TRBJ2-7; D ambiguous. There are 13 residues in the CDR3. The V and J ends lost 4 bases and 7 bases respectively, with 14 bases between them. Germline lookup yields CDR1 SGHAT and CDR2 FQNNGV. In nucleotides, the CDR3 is TGTGCCAGCAGCTCCCCCCCCGCCGTGGAGCAGTACTTC. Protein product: CASSSPPAVEQYF.

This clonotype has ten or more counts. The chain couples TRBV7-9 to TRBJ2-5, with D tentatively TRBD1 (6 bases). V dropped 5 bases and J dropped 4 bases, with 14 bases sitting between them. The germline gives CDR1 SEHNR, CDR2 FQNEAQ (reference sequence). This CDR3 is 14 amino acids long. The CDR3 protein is CASSPSGVGETQYF. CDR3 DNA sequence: TGTGCCAGCAGCCCCTCAGGGGTAGGAGAGACCCAGTACTTC.

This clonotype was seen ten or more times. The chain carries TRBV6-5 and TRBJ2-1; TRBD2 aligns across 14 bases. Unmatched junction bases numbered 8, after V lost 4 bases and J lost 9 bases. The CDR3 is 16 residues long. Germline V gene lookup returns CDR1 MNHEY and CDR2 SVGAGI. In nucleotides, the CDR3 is TGTGCCAGCAGTTCCATGACTAGCGGGAGGGCAGGTGAGCAGTTCTTC. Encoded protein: CASSSMTSGRAGEQFF.

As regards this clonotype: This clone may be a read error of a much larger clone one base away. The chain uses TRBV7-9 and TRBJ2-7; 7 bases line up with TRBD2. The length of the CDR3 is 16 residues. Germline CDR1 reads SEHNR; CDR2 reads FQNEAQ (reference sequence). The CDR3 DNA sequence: TGTGCCAGCAGCTCGGCCCTTGGGACGGGGGACTACGAGCCGTACTTC. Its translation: CASSSALGTGDYEPYF.

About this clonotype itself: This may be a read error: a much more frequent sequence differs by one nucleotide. The CDR3 region is CASSPTRENYGYTF. Written as DNA, the CDR3 is TGCGCCAGCAGCCCTACCAGGGAGAACTATGGCTACACCTTC. V gene TRBV4-3 combines with J gene TRBJ1-2; D is possibly TRBD1 (5 bases). V was pared by 4 bases and J by 2 bases, with 11 bases between. In germline, CDR1 is LGHNA, CDR2 YSLEER. The CDR3 has 14 residues.

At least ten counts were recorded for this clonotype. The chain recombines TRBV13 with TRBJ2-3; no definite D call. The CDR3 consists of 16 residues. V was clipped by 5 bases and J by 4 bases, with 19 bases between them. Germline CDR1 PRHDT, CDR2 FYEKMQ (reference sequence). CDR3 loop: CASSPPGRAIPDTQYF. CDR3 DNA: TGTGCCAGCAGCCCCCCGGGTCGGGCTATCCCAGATACGCAGTATTTT. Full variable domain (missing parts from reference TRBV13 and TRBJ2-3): AAGVIQSPRHLIKEKRETATLKCYPIPRHDTVYWYQQGPGQDPQFLISFYEKMQSDKGSIPDRFSAQQFSDYHSELNMSSLELGDSALYFCASSPPGRAIPDTQYFGPGTRLTVL.

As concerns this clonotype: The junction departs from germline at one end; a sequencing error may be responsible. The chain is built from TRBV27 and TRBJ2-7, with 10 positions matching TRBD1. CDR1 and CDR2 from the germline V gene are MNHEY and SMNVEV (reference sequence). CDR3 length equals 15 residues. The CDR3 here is CASRPGTGAPYEQYF. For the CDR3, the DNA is TGCGCCAGCAGACCCGGGACAGGGGCGCCCTACGAGCAGTACTTC.

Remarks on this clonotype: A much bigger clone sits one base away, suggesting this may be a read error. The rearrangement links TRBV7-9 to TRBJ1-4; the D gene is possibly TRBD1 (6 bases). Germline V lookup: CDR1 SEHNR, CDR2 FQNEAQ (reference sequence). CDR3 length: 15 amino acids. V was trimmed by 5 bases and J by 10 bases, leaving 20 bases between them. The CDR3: CASSNPEGGSRKLFF. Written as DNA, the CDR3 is TGTGCCAGCAGCAATCCCGAGGGGGGTTCGCGAAAACTGTTTTTT.

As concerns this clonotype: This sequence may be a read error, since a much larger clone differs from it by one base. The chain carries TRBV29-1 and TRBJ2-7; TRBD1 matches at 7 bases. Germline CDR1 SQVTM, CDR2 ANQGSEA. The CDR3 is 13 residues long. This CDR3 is CSVSGTATYERYF. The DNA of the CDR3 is TGCAGCGTTTCCGGGACAGCCACCTACGAGCGGTACTTC.

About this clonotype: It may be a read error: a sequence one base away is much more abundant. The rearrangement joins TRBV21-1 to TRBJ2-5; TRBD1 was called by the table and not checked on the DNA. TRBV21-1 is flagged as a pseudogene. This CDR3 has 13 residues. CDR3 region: CASVLGAGEPQYF. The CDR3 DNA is TGTGCCAGCGTGCTCGGGGCAGGGGAGCCCCAGTACTTC.

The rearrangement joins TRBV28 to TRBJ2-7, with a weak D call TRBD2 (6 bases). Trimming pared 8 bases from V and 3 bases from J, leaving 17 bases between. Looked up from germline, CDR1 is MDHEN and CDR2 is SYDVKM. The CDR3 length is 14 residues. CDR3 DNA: TGTGCCAGCGAAACGAGCCGGGACTTCTACGAGCAGTACTTC. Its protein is CASETSRDFYEQYF. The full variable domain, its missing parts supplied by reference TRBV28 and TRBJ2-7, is DVKVTQSSRYLVKRTGEKVFLECVQDMDHENMFWYRQDPGLGLRLIYFSYDVKMKEKGDIPEGYSVSREKKERFSLILESASTNQTSMYLCASETSRDFYEQYFGPGTRLTVT.

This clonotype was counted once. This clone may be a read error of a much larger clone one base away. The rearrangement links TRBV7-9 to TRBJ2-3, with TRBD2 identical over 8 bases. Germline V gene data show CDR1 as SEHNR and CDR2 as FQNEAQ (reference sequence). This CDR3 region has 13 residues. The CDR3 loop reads CTEERGRGDTQYF. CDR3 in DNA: TGTACAGAGGAGCGGGGGCGGGGAGATACGCAGTATTTT. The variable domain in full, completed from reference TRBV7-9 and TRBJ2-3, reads DTGVSQNPRHKITKRGQNVTFRCDPISEHNRLYWYRQTLGQGPEFLTYFQNEAQLEKSRLLSDRFSAERPKGSFSTLEIQRTEQGDSAMYLCTEERGRGDTQYFGPGTRLTVL.

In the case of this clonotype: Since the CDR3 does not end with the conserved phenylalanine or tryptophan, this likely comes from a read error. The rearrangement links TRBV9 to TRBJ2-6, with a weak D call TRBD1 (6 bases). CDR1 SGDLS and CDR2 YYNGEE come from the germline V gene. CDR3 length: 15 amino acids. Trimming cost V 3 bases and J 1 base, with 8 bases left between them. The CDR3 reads CASSGQASGANVLTS. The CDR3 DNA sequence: TGTGCCAGCAGCGGACAGGCTTCTGGGGCCAACGTCCTGACTTCC.

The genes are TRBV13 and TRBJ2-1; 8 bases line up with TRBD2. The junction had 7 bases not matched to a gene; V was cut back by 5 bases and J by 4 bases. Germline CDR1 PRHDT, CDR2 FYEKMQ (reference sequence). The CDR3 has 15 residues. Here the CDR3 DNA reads TGTGCCAGCAGCCACGGGGGGGCACGGTACAATGAGCAGTTCTTC. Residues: CASSHGGARYNEQFF.